The rows below give T cell receptor beta chains drawn from one sample of a study of blood T cells in healthy people across ages. TCRdb re-derived calls from the 5' RACE reads in MiXCR, one entry per CDR3 protein. The repertoire consists of about 830,000 distinct CDR3 sequences, with approximately 59% occurring once and the leading ten covering 28%. Material for sequencing was blood. The receptors here all came from a man aged 25-45 years in good health. Each CDR3 is given with its conserved first and last residue. D genes are given only for firm matches. The size field is filled for only some rows; it gives once, few, many or a size class.

TRBJ2-3,TRBV2,-,few,CASSSGQAPDTQYF,TGTGCCAGCAGTTCGGGTCAGGCTCCAGATACGCAGTATTTT
TRBJ2-7,TRBV4-3,-,few,CASSEIDSSYEQYF,TGCGCCAGCAGCGAAATAGACAGCTCCTACGAGCAGTACTTC
TRBJ1-2,TRBV20-1,-,-,CSGIGADGYTF,TGCAGTGGAATCGGGGCTGATGGCTACACCTTC
TRBJ2-7,TRBV7-2,-,-,CASSHLVQKAYEQYF,TGTGCCAGCAGCCATTTAGTCCAAAAGGCATACGAGCAGTACTTC
TRBJ2-7,TRBV3-1,-,-,CASSQEQGLDEQYF,TGTGCCAGCAGCCAAGAGCAGGGTTTAGACGAGCAGTACTTC
TRBJ2-7,TRBV7-8,-,-,CASSHAGKYEQYF,TGTGCCAGCAGCCACGCGGGGAAGTACGAGCAGTACTTC
TRBJ2-3,TRBV27,TRBD2,-,CASSLDGLAGGTDTQYF,TGTGCCAGCAGTTTAGACGGACTAGCGGGGGGCACAGATACGCAGTATTTT
TRBJ1-4,TRBV29-1,-,few,CSVEFGEKLFF,TGCAGCGTTGAGTTTGGAGAAAAACTGTTTTTT
TRBJ2-1,TRBV29-1,TRBD2,few,CSVQGVLAGPHYNEQFF,TGCAGCGTCCAAGGGGTGTTAGCGGGGCCTCATTACAATGAGCAGTTCTTC
TRBJ2-6,TRBV5-5,-,-,CASSLFRVSGANVLTF,TGTGCCAGCAGCTTGTTCCGGGTCTCTGGGGCCAACGTCCTGACTTTC
TRBJ2-5,TRBV20-1,-,-,CSARSSAEAQYF,TGCAGTGCTAGATCCTCGGCCGAGGCCCAGTACTTC
TRBJ1-2,TRBV28,-,-,CASSLFYGYTF,TGTGCCAGCAGTTTATTCTATGGCTACACCTTC
TRBJ2-5,TRBV3-1,TRBD1,-,CASSQLPEGQGGETQYF,TGTGCCAGCAGCCAGTTACCCGAGGGACAGGGAGGAGAGACCCAGTACTTC
TRBJ2-1,TRBV10-3,-,-,CAISESGETQFF,TGTGCCATCAGTGAGTCGGGAGAGACCCAGTTCTTC
TRBJ2-1,TRBV4-1,-,-,CASSQGILTALRDNEQFF,TGCGCCAGCAGCCAGGGAATTCTGACAGCCCTTCGGGACAATGAGCAGTTCTTC
TRBJ2-3,TRBV10-3,TRBD1,-,CAITGDRDTQYF,TGTGCCATCACCGGGGACAGGGATACGCAGTATTTT
TRBJ1-1,TRBV11-1,TRBD1,-,CAGSLGGRTHEAFF,TGTGCCGGCAGCTTAGGGGGCAGGACCCATGAAGCTTTCTTT
TRBJ2-5,TRBV12-5,TRBD1,-,CASGLPTGSETQYF,TGTGCTAGTGGTTTGCCGACAGGGTCAGAGACCCAGTACTTC
TRBJ2-7,TRBV7-2,TRBD1,-,CASSPGTGRSYEQYF,TGTGCCAGCAGCCCAGGGACAGGGCGCTCCTACGAGCAGTACTTC
TRBJ2-5,TRBV4-1,TRBD1,-,CASSQDGTGPQETQYF,TGCGCCAGCAGCCAAGACGGGACAGGACCCCAAGAGACCCAGTACTTC
TRBJ1-2,TRBV29-1,-,-,CSVELWIEDPQANYGYTF,TGCAGCGTTGAATTGTGGATAGAGGACCCCCAAGCTAACTATGGCTACACCTTC
TRBJ2-1,TRBV4-3,-,-,CASSRGGVYEQFF,TGCGCCAGCAGCCGAGGGGGGGTCTATGAGCAGTTCTTC
TRBJ2-1,TRBV7-8,TRBD2,-,CASSPLRVAGSFQQFF,TGTGCCAGCAGCCCCCTGAGGGTAGCGGGAAGTTTCCAGCAGTTCTTC
TRBJ2-1,TRBV7-2,TRBD2,once,CASSCSGGATNEQFF,TGTGCCAGCAGCTGCAGCGGGGGGGCCACCAATGAGCAGTTCTTC
TRBJ2-1,TRBV4-2,TRBD2,-,CASSLRAGGHYEQFF,TGTGCCAGCAGCCTGAGGGCGGGGGGCCATTATGAGCAGTTCTTC
TRBJ1-4,TRBV27,TRBD1,-,CASSWTGDSEKLFF,TGTGCCAGCAGTTGGACAGGGGATAGTGAAAAACTGTTTTTT
TRBJ2-2,TRBV7-2,-,-,CASTPQGRTGELFF,TGTGCCAGTACACCCCAGGGGAGAACCGGGGAGCTGTTTTTT
TRBJ2-3,TRBV10-3,-,-,CAISEGGGADTQYF,TGTGCCATCAGTGAAGGGGGGGGTGCGGATACGCAGTATTTT
TRBJ2-3,TRBV20-1,TRBD2,-,CSAMGLAGFTDTQYF,TGCAGTGCTATGGGACTAGCGGGGTTCACAGATACGCAGTATTTT
TRBJ1-2,TRBV29-1,-,-,CSVEAAGRYTF,TGCAGCGTTGAGGCCGCGGGGCGGTACACCTTC
TRBJ2-7,TRBV4-3,TRBD2,few,CASSPGIAGTSYEQYF,TGCGCCAGCAGCCCAGGTATAGCGGGGACTTCATACGAGCAGTACTTC
TRBJ1-2,TRBV5-4,-,-,CASSSPGRLYGYTF,TGTGCCAGCAGCTCACCGGGACGGCTCTATGGCTACACCTTC
TRBJ2-1,TRBV11-3,TRBD2,-,CASSLGRRGAYNEQFF,TGTGCCAGCAGCTTAGGGCGGCGGGGGGCCTACAATGAGCAGTTCTTC
TRBJ2-5,TRBV9,-,-,CASSIRAGLAETQYF,TGTGCCAGCAGCATCCGGGCCGGGTTGGCCGAGACCCAGTACTTC
TRBJ2-3,TRBV7-9,-,-,CASTPRQGTSTDTQYF,TGTGCCAGCACCCCTCGCCAGGGGACGAGCACAGATACGCAGTATTTT
TRBJ2-5,TRBV5-5,-,-,CASSLMSEETQYF,TGTGCCAGCAGCTTGATGTCCGAAGAGACCCAGTACTTC
TRBJ2-1,TRBV4-3,TRBD2,-,CASSQEFSGGQDEQFF,TGCGCCAGCAGCCAGGAATTTAGCGGGGGGCAGGATGAGCAGTTCTTC
TRBJ2-1,TRBV6-4,-,-,CASSDSPAGGSYNEQFF,TGTGCCAGCAGTGACTCCCCGGCAGGGGGGTCCTACAATGAGCAGTTCTTC
TRBJ1-3,TRBV28,-,-,CASLGYGNTIYF,TGTGCCAGCCTCGGCTATGGAAACACCATATATTTT
TRBJ2-1,TRBV24-1,TRBD1,-,CATSALGTVDEQFF,TGTGCCACCAGTGCCCTGGGGACAGTTGATGAGCAGTTCTTC
TRBJ2-5,TRBV6-5,-,once,CASSDGGLHNEQYF,TGTGCCAGCAGTGACGGGGGGCTGCACAATGAGCAGTACTTC
TRBJ1-2,TRBV7-9,-,-,CASSLPSGYGYTF,TGTGCCAGCAGCTTACCGTCTGGGTATGGCTACACCTTC
TRBJ1-4,TRBV2,-,-,CASTQGRQEKLFF,TGTGCCAGTACACAGGGCCGACAAGAAAAACTGTTTTTT
TRBJ2-2,TRBV4-3,-,-,CASSLATGTGELFF,TGCGCCAGCAGCCTTGCCACCGGCACCGGGGAGCTGTTTTTT
TRBJ2-4,TRBV7-9,-,-,CASSPEDRGKNIQYF,TGTGCCAGCAGCCCTGAGGACCGCGGCAAAAACATTCAGTACTTC
TRBJ1-2,TRBV25-1,-,-,CASSDLPTGGWDGYTF,TGTGCCAGCAGTGACCTCCCTACGGGGGGCTGGGATGGCTACACCTTC
TRBJ2-5,TRBV6-5,-,-,CASSYTRRHQETQYF,TGTGCCAGCAGTTACACTCGACGGCACCAAGAGACCCAGTACTTC
TRBJ2-7,TRBV4-1,TRBD2,few,CASSQDAAGGREQYF,TGCGCCAGCAGCCAAGATGCCGCGGGGGGGAGAGAGCAGTACTTC
TRBJ2-7,TRBV3-1,-,-,CASSQEVVTYEQYF,TGTGCCAGCAGCCAAGAAGTCGTTACCTACGAGCAGTACTTC
TRBJ2-4,TRBV5-1,TRBD1,-,CAISLAVGTAYF,TGCGCCATCAGCTTGGCCGTAGGGACAGCGTACTTC
TRBJ2-3,TRBV4-3,-,-,CASSQGEMGSTDTQYF,TGCGCCAGCAGCCAAGGAGAGATGGGCAGTACAGATACGCAGTATTTT
TRBJ2-6,TRBV7-3,-,-,CASSLKPEGIPPGANVLTF,TGTGCCAGCAGCTTAAAACCGGAGGGGATCCCGCCTGGGGCCAACGTCCTGACTTTC
TRBJ2-7,TRBV10-3,-,-,CAISDRLEDYEQYF,TGTGCCATCAGTGACAGGCTGGAAGACTACGAGCAGTACTTC